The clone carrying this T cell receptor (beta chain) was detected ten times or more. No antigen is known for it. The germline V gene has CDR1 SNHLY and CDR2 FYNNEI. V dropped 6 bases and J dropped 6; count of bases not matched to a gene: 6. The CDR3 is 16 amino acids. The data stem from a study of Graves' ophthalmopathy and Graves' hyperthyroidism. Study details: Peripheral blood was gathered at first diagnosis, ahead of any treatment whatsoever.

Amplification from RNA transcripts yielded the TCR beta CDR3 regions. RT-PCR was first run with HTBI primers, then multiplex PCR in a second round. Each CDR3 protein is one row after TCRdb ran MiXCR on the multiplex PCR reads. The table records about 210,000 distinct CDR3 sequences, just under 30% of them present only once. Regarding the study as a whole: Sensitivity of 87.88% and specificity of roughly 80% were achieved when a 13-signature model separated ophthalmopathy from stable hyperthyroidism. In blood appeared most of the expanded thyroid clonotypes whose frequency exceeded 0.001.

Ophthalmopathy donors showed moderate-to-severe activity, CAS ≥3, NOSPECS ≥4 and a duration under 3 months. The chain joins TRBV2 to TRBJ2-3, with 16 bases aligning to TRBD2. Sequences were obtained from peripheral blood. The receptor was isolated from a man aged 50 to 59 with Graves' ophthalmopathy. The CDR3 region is CASRGGLAGGRDTQYF. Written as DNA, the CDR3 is TGTGCCAGCAGAGGGGGACTAGCGGGAGGGCGGGATACGCAGTATTTT.